The clone carrying this T cell receptor (beta chain) has only a few counts. Uncontrolled infections, pregnancy, lactation or other autoimmune diseases led to patient exclusion. The data derive from a study of Graves' ophthalmopathy and Graves' hyperthyroidism. About the research overall: Peripheral blood samples were taken at initial diagnosis, before any treatment.

Germline V gene lookup returns CDR1 SQVTM and CDR2 ANQGSEA. This CDR3 spans 14 amino acids. With V trimmed by 8 bases and J by 5 bases, 13 bases remained unmatched. Amplification from RNA transcripts yielded the TCR beta CDR3 regions. HTBI primers were used in a first-round RT-PCR, which preceded a second-round multiplex PCR. TCRdb used MiXCR to reprocess the multiplex PCR reads, holding one entry per CDR3 protein. The profile shows roughly 700,000 distinct CDR3 sequences, about 44% of them singletons. This receptor was taken from an adult man with Graves' ophthalmopathy. Material: peripheral blood. The J gene is TRBJ2-5, the V gene TRBV29-1, with 8 bases matching TRBD1. The CDR3 region has the DNA TGCAGCTCCCGCCTTTCAGGGGGCCGGGAGACCCAGTACTTC. This sequence encodes CSSRLSGGRETQYF.